The 28 T cell receptor beta chains presented below share a single source sample, sequenced in a study of T cells and Merkel cell carcinoma outcomes. The protocol was immunoSEQ multiplex PCR, while the TCRdb copy is restricted to in-frame clones and leaves out a portion. The sample holds about 4,200 clones, over 90% seen once. Sequenced: tumor tissue from Merkel cell carcinoma. These receptors were collected from a human donor with Merkel cell carcinoma.

The chain joins TRBV10-3 to TRBJ1-2, with a possible D match to TRBD1 (5 bases). CDR1 and CDR2 (germline): ENHRY, SYGVKD. Trimming stripped 4 bases from V and 4 bases from J, with 22 bases between. The CDR3 totals 17 residues. CDR3 loop: CAISGQGEFAGGYGYTF. The CDR3 nucleotides read TGTGCCATCAGTGGTCAGGGAGAGTTCGCCGGTGGCTATGGCTACACCTTC.

V and J are TRBV29-1 and TRBJ1-5, with 7 bases that match TRBD1. Germline trimming cut 4 bases from V and 6 bases from J; bases unmatched to any gene: 6. The CDR3 is 13 residues long. Germline-derived CDR1 and CDR2 are SQVTM and ANQGSEA. The CDR3 nucleotides are TGCAGCGTTGCTACAGGGGCAGGTCAGCCCCAGCATTTT. It is translated as CSVATGAGQPQHF.

This chain uses TRBV7-2 with TRBJ1-2; D is ambiguous. CDR1 and CDR2 (germline): SGHTA, FQGNSA. The V end was cut by 0 bases, the J end by 4 bases, with 15 bases between. This CDR3 has 16 amino acids. CDR3 region: CASSLADNLVIYGYTF. As DNA, the CDR3 is TGTGCCAGCAGCTTAGCCGACAACCTCGTAATCTATGGCTACACCTTC.

V is TRBV11-3 and J is TRBJ2-3; 9 bases match TRBD1. Germline CDR1 SGHNT, CDR2 YENEEA. The V segment lost 5 bases and the J segment 1 base; nucleotides outside the gene matches: 4. The CDR3 covers 15 residues. CDR3 in amino acids: CASSPRQGGTDTQYF. As DNA, the CDR3 is TGTGCCAGCAGCCCCCGACAGGGGGGCACAGATACGCAGTATTTT.

This clone was counted once. This chain joins TRBV6-5 and TRBJ2-4; D remains unclear. Germline-derived CDR1 and CDR2 are MNHEY and SVGAGI. The V end was cut by 5 bases, the J end by 0 bases, with 8 bases between. The CDR3 runs 14 residues. The CDR3: CASSKRVAKNIQYF. The DNA for the CDR3 is TGTGCCAGCAGTAAAAGGGTAGCCAAAAACATTCAGTACTTC.

In its sample, this clone was seen a few times. The chain carries TRBV2 and TRBJ2-1; D not resolved. Germline CDR1 and CDR2: SNHLY and FYNNEI. Between the trimmed V and J ends, which lost 8 bases and 2 bases, there was a span of 10 bases. CDR3 length equals 13 residues. CDR3 nucleotide sequence: TGTGCCAGCGGTAAGGCCCCCTACAATGAGCAGTTCTTC. Encoded protein: CASGKAPYNEQFF.

The chain combines TRBV6-5 with TRBJ1-2; 9 nucleotides line up with TRBD1. V lost 0 bases to trimming and J lost 8 bases; unmatched junction nucleotides: 7. Germline V gene data show CDR1 as MNHEY and CDR2 as SVGAGI. The CDR3 length is 15 residues. The CDR3 here is CASSYSETGGSGYTF. In DNA, the CDR3 is TGTGCCAGCAGTTACTCGGAGACAGGGGGTAGCGGCTACACCTTC.

This clone occurred a few times. The chain recombines TRBV10-3 with TRBJ2-7; the match to TRBD2 covers 7 bases. The CDR3 has 16 residues. Germline lookup yields CDR1 ENHRY and CDR2 SYGVKD. The junction had 8 bases not matched to a gene; V was cut back by 0 bases and J by 3 bases. CDR3: CAISESIAGLGYEQYF. The CDR3 region has the DNA TGTGCCATCAGTGAGTCGATAGCGGGTCTCGGCTACGAGCAGTACTTC.

The gene calls are TRBV5-4 and TRBJ2-7; no reliable D call. Germline-derived CDR1 and CDR2 are SGHNT and YYREEE (reference sequence). Deletions cut 7 bases from V and 4 bases from J, with 9 bases between. The CDR3 spans 11 residues. The CDR3 loop is CASYPSYEQYF. DNA of the CDR3: TGTGCCAGCTACCCTAGTTACGAGCAGTACTTC.

Concerning this clone: Sequence at one end of the junction differs from germline and may be a read error. This sequence joins TRBV6-8 and TRBJ2-7, with a tentative D call TRBD2 (5 bases). This CDR3 is built from 9 residues. CDR1 is MNHGY and CDR2 is SAAAGT in the germline V gene. Here the CDR3 reads CGVFYEQYF. For the CDR3, the DNA is TGCGGGGTTTTTTACGAGCAGTACTTC.

The V gene is TRBV4-3, the J gene TRBJ2-2, with D possibly TRBD2 on 6 matching bases. CDR1 is LGHNA, CDR2 YSLEER, per germline. Trimming left V 1 base short and J 0 bases short, with 6 bases between. The CDR3 totals 15 residues. DNA for the CDR3: TGCGCCAGCAGCCAAGCGGGAGCGAACACCGGGGAGCTGTTTTTT. Its translation is CASSQAGANTGELFF.

CDR3 nucleotides: TGTGCCAGCAGTTTGGACAGGGGGGATACGCAGTATTTT. It is translated as CASSLDRGDTQYF. J is TRBJ2-3 and V is TRBV6-5; 10 bases line up with TRBD1. Germline V gene sequence: CDR1 MNHEY, CDR2 SVGAGI. The CDR3 totals 13 residues. The V gene end was trimmed by 4 bases and the J gene end by 6 bases; junction bases not matched to a gene: 1.

The chain is built from TRBV7-8 and TRBJ2-2, with D possibly matching TRBD2 (6 bases). The length of the CDR3 is 15 residues. V lost 3 bases, J lost 6 bases, and 14 bases lay in between. The germline CDR1 and CDR2 sequences are SGHVS and FQNEAQ. CDR3 DNA sequence: TGTGCCAGCAGCTTGGTAAAGGGACTTGCCGGGGAGCTGTTTTTT. Residues: CASSLVKGLAGELFF.

This chain joins TRBV23-1 and TRBJ1-2, with unresolved D. TRBV23-1 falls under the ORF class, with uncertain function. The V end was cut by 4 bases, the J end by 4 bases, with 16 bases between. The CDR3 consists of 15 residues. CDR3 sequence: CASSPDRRGIYGYTF. The DNA of the CDR3 is TGCGCCAGCAGTCCTGACCGTCGGGGAATCTATGGCTACACCTTC.

The chain carries TRBV2 and TRBJ1-2; D is unresolved. Deletions cut 6 bases from V and 5 bases from J, with 19 bases between. Germline CDR1 reads SNHLY; CDR2 reads FYNNEI. CDR3 length: 15 amino acids. The CDR3 spells CASRADREAGYGYTF. In nucleotides, the CDR3 is TGTGCCAGCAGGGCGGACCGAGAGGCAGGTTATGGCTACACCTTC.

The chain joins TRBV2 to TRBJ2-7; D possibly uses TRBD1 or TRBD2 (5 bases each). In germline, CDR1 is SNHLY, CDR2 FYNNEI. The CDR3 is made up of 11 amino acids. With 9 bases removed from V and 6 bases from J, the gap between germline ends came to 12 bases. The CDR3 loop reads CARREGLEQYF. CDR3 in DNA: TGTGCCAGACGAGAGGGGCTCGAGCAGTACTTC.

The chain carries TRBV15 and TRBJ2-3, with 10 bases that match TRBD1. Germline V gene data show CDR1 as LNHNV and CDR2 as YYDKDF (reference sequence). After removal of 6 bases from V and 2 bases from J, the junction contained 8 bases not matched to a gene. CDR3 length: 16 amino acids. CDR3 DNA sequence: TGTGCCACCAGTCTCCGGGACAGGGGCCCCACAGATACGCAGTATTTT. Its translation is CATSLRDRGPTDTQYF.

CDR3 coding DNA: TGTGCCAGTAGTATCGGACAGGATTGGGCCTACGAGCAGTACTTC. Residues: CASSIGQDWAYEQYF. V is TRBV19 and J is TRBJ2-7, with 7 bases aligning to TRBD1. This CDR3 contains 15 residues. After removal of 3 bases from V and 2 bases from J, the junction contained 7 bases not matched to a gene. Germline values: CDR1 LNHDA, CDR2 SQIVND (reference sequence). Complete variable domain (other parts from reference TRBV19 and TRBJ2-7): DGGITQSPKYLFRKEGQNVTLSCEQNLNHDAMYWYRQDPGQGLRLIYYSQIVNDFQKGDIAEGYSVSREKKESFPLTVTSAQKNPTAFYLCASSIGQDWAYEQYFGPGTRLTVT.

The chain recombines TRBV28 with TRBJ2-2; unclear D gene. Germline CDR1 MDHEN, CDR2 SYDVKM. The V gene lost 2 bases and the J gene lost 0 bases, with 7 bases spanning the gap. CDR3 length equals 15 residues. This chain's CDR3 is CASSLRPANTGELFF. The DNA of the CDR3 is TGTGCCAGCAGTTTAAGGCCTGCGAACACCGGGGAGCTGTTTTTT. Based on the CDR3 plus reference TRBV28 and TRBJ2-2, the full variable domain is DVKVTQSSRYLVKRTGEKVFLECVQDMDHENMFWYRQDPGLGLRLIYFSYDVKMKEKGDIPEGYSVSREKKERFSLILESASTNQTSMYLCASSLRPANTGELFFGEGSRLTVL.

The CDR3 spells CSVAGGAGELFF. As DNA, the CDR3 is TGCAGCGTCGCGGGGGGAGCCGGGGAGCTGTTTTTT. The chain carries TRBV29-1 and TRBJ2-2; 8 bases map to TRBD2. The CDR3 consists of 12 residues. J was trimmed by 6 bases and V by 6 bases; bases with no gene match: 3. Germline V gives CDR1 SQVTM, CDR2 ANQGSEA.

The rearrangement joins TRBV19 to TRBJ2-1; unclear D gene. CDR3 length: 15 residues. The V gene lost 0 bases and the J gene lost 0 bases, with 6 bases spanning the gap. From germline, CDR1 is LNHDA and CDR2 SQIVND (reference sequence). In DNA form, the CDR3 reads TGTGCCAGTAGTATAGACCATATCTCCTACAATGAGCAGTTCTTC. It specifies CASSIDHISYNEQFF.

The chain links TRBV19 to TRBJ2-2; maybe TRBD1 (5 bases). V dropped 7 bases and J dropped 2 bases, with 8 bases sitting between them. The CDR3 runs 13 residues. CDR1 is LNHDA and CDR2 is SQIVND in the germline V gene (reference sequence). Written as DNA, the CDR3 is TGTGCCAGTACGGACACTAACACCGGGGAGCTGTTTTTT. This gives the protein CASTDTNTGELFF.

The chain carries TRBV7-9 and TRBJ1-1; no firm D call. This CDR3 region has 16 residues. V lost 3 bases to trimming and J lost 0 bases, with 14 bases between them. CDR1 is SEHNR, CDR2 FQNEAQ, per germline (reference sequence). The CDR3 loop is CASSFWVGRLNTEAFF. Written as DNA, the CDR3 is TGTGCCAGCAGCTTCTGGGTCGGGCGGTTGAACACTGAAGCTTTCTTT.

This clone was observed once. The gene calls are TRBV6-1 and TRBJ1-5; D perhaps matches TRBD1 (6 bases). V shed 1 base and J shed 7 bases, with 11 bases lying between them. The CDR3 loop spans 14 amino acids. In germline, CDR1 is MNHNS, CDR2 SASEGT. CDR3 sequence (DNA): TGTGCCAGCAGTGAAGGGAGGGGGAGGCAGCCCCAGCATTTT. It translates to CASSEGRGRQPQHF.

This chain connects TRBV5-1 to TRBJ1-1; tentatively, D is TRBD1 (6 bases). Germline lookup yields CDR1 SGHRS and CDR2 YFSETQ. V was trimmed by 2 bases and J by 1 base, leaving 12 bases between them. This CDR3 comprises 15 residues. The CDR3 loop reads CASSFSGQKNTEAFF. The CDR3 DNA sequence: TGCGCCAGCAGCTTTTCCGGACAGAAGAACACTGAAGCTTTCTTT.

The chain combines TRBV2 with TRBJ2-2; possibly TRBD1 for D (5 bases). V gave up 2 bases and J gave up 6 bases, with 16 bases separating them. CDR3 length equals 16 residues. Germline assignment: CDR1 SNHLY and CDR2 FYNNEI. CDR3 region: CASSERTQGRAGELFF. The DNA of the CDR3 is TGTGCCAGCAGTGAAAGAACTCAGGGTAGGGCCGGGGAGCTGTTTTTT.

The chain is built from TRBV4-2 and TRBJ2-7; TRBD2 matches 15 bases. The junction had 1 base not matched to a gene; V was cut back by 3 bases and J by 4 bases. The germline V gene has CDR1 LGHNA and CDR2 YNFKEQ. The CDR3 consists of 15 residues. The CDR3 protein is CASSQGLAGGYEQYF. Written as DNA, the CDR3 is TGTGCCAGCAGCCAGGGACTAGCGGGAGGTTACGAGCAGTACTTC.

The chain links TRBV15 to TRBJ2-7, with 8 bases fitting TRBD1. The germline CDR1 and CDR2 sequences are LNHNV and YYDKDF (reference sequence). CDR3 size: 14 residues. V gave up 4 bases and J gave up 9 bases; unmatched junction bases: 11. The CDR3 DNA is TGTGCCACCAGCATGGACAGGGTGGGAAATTGGCAGTACTTC. This codes for CATSMDRVGNWQYF.